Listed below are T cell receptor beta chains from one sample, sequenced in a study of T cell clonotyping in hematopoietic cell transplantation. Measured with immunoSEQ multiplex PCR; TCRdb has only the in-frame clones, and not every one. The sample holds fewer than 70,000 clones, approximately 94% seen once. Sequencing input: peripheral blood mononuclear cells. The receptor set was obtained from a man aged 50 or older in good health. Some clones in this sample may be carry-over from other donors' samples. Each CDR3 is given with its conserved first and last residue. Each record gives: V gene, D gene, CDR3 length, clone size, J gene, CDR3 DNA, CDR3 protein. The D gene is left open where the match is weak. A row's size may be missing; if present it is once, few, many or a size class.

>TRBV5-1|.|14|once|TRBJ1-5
TGCGCCAGCAGCTTAGGGGGGAGCAATCAGCCCCAGCATTTT
CASSLGGSNQPQHF
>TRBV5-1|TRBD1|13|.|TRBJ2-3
TGCGCCAGCAGAGCAGGGGGCCCAGATACGCAGTATTTT
CASRAGGPDTQYF
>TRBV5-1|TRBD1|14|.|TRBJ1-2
TGCGCCAGCAGCCCGGAAGGACAGGGCAATGGCTACACCTTC
CASSPEGQGNGYTF
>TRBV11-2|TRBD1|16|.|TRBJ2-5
TGTGCCAGCAGCCCTGTCCGGGACAGGGTACGTGAGACCCAGTACTTC
CASSPVRDRVRETQYF
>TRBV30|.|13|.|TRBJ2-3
TGTGCCTGGAGTCACAGGGGCACAGATACGCAGTATTTT
CAWSHRGTDTQYF
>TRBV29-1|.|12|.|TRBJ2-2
TGCAGCGTTCGAAGCGGGCTAGCGGAGCTGTTTTTT
CSVRSGLAELFF
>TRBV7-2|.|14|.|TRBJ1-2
TGTGCCAGCAGCCCGTTAGGACAGAACTATGGCTACACCTTC
CASSPLGQNYGYTF
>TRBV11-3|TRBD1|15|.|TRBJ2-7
TGTGCCAGCAGCTATGCCGGGACAGGGGCTTACGAGCAGTACTTC
CASSYAGTGAYEQYF
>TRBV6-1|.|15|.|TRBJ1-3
TGTGCCAGCAGTGAACAGGGAGGCTCTGGAAACACCATATATTTT
CASSEQGGSGNTIYF
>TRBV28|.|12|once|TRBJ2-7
TGTGCCAGCAGTGGGTCATCCTACGAGCAGTACTTC
CASSGSSYEQYF
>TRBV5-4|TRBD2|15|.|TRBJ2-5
TGTGCCAGCAGCTTAGGACTAGCGGGAGTGGAGACCCAGTACTTC
CASSLGLAGVETQYF
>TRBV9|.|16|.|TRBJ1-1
TGTGCCAGCAGCGTAGGCCTTTCAGGGGTTGCCAGTGAAGCTTTCTTT
CASSVGLSGVASEAFF
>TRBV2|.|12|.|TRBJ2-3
TGTGCCAGCAGTGCCGGCGGGTCAAGGCAGTATTTT
CASSAGGSRQYF
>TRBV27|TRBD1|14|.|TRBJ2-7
TGTGCCAGCAGTTCCCTATTGGACAGGGACGAGCAGTACTTC
CASSSLLDRDEQYF
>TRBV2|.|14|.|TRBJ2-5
TGTGCCAACTACATGTCCCTGTACCAAGAGACCCAGTACTTC
CANYMSLYQETQYF
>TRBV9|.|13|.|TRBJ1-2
TGTGCCAGCAGCGTAGAGGAGAACTATGGCTACACCTTC
CASSVEENYGYTF
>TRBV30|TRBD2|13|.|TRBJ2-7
TGTGCCTGGAACGCGGGAGGAGAGTACGAGCAGTACTTC
CAWNAGGEYEQYF
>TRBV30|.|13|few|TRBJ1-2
TGTGCCTGGAGTGCCGGGGTTAACTATGGCTACACCTTC
CAWSAGVNYGYTF
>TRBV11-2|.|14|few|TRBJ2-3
TGTGCCAGCAGCTTAGAACGGACTACAGATACGCAGTATTTT
CASSLERTTDTQYF
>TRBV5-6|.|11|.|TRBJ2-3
TGTGCCAGCAGCTTGACAGATACGCAGTATTTT
CASSLTDTQYF
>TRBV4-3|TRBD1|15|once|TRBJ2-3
TGCGCCAGCAGCCAAGAACACAGGGGAACAGATACGCAGTATTTT
CASSQEHRGTDTQYF
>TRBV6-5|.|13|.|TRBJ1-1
TGTGCCAGCAGTTACGATTCGAACACTGAAGCTTTCTTT
CASSYDSNTEAFF
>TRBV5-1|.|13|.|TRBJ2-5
TGCGCCAGCAGCTTGGATCCCGGTGGCACCCAGTACTTC
CASSLDPGGTQYF
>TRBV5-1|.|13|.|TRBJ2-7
TGCGCCAGCAGCTTAGGAGGAATCTACGAGCAGTACTTC
CASSLGGIYEQYF
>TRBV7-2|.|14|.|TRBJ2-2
TGTGCCAGCAGCTTAAGGCGAAACACCGGGGAGCTGTTTTTT
CASSLRRNTGELFF
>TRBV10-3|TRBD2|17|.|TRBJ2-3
TGTGCCATCAGCCGGGCCACTAGCGGGGGTGGAACAGATACGCAGTATTTT
CAISRATSGGGTDTQYF
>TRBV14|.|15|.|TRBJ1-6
TGTGCCAGCAGCCAGTTTGGGGCCGGGAATTCACCCCTCCACTTT
CASSQFGAGNSPLHF
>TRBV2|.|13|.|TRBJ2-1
TGTGCCAGCAGCCAGCCTGTATACAATGAGCAGTTCTTC
CASSQPVYNEQFF
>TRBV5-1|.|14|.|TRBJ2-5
TGCGCCAGCAGCGCGGGACCAAACAAAGAGACCCAGTACTTC
CASSAGPNKETQYF
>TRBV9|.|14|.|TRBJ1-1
TGTGCCAGCAGCGATCGGGACGAAGGCACTGAAGCTTTCTTT
CASSDRDEGTEAFF
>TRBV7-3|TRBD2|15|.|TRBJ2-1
TGTGCCAGCAGCTTGCTTCCTAGCGGAGGCGGCGAGCAGTTCTTC
CASSLLPSGGGEQFF
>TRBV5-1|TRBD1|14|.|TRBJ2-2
TGCGCCAGCAATAGACAGGGAGACACCGGGGAGCTGTTTTTT
CASNRQGDTGELFF
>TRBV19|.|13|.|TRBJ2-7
TGTGCCAGTAGTATGACAGGAACCTACGAGCAGTACTTC
CASSMTGTYEQYF
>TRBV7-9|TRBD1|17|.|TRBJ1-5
TGTGCCAGCAGCCATCTTGGGACAGGGAAGACTGATCAGCCCCAGCATTTT
CASSHLGTGKTDQPQHF
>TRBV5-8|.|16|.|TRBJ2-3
TGTGCCAGCAGCTTTGTTGGGAAATCGGTGTTGGATACGCAGTATTTT
CASSFVGKSVLDTQYF
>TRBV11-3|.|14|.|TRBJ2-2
TGTGCCAGCAGCTTAGGGGTGACCACCGGGGAGCTGTTTTTT
CASSLGVTTGELFF
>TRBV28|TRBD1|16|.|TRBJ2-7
TGTGCCAGCAGAAGCACAGGGGCCCGGAGCTCCTACGAGCAGTACTTC
CASRSTGARSSYEQYF
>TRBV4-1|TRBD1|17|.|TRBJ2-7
TGCGCCAGCAGCCGAAGAGACCGGGACAGGGACCCACACGAGCAGTACTTC
CASSRRDRDRDPHEQYF
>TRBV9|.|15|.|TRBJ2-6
TGTGCCAGCAGACGAGGGAGCTCTGGGGCCAACGTCCTGACTTTC
CASRRGSSGANVLTF
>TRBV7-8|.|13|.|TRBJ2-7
TGTGCCAGCAGCTTCTCGGGTTCGTACGAGCAGTACTTC
CASSFSGSYEQYF
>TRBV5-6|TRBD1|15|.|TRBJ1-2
TGTGCCAGCAGCTTACGGACAGGAACGGGAAATGGCTACACCTTC
CASSLRTGTGNGYTF
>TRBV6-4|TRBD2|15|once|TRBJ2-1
TGTGCCAGCAGTGACACTGGCGGGAGCCAGGATGAGCAGTTCTTC
CASSDTGGSQDEQFF
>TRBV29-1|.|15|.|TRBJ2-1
TGCAGCGTTGAAAGCTGGCGGCCCTCCTACAATGAGCAGTTCTTC
CSVESWRPSYNEQFF
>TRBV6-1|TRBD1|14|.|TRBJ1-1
TGTGCCAGCAGTGAAGTGACAGGGGGTGGCCAAGCTTTCTTT
CASSEVTGGGQAFF
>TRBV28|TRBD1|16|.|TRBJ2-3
TGTGCCAGCAGTTTGTACAGGGGGCGTAGCACAGATACGCAGTATTTT
CASSLYRGRSTDTQYF
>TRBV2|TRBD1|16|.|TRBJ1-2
TGTGCCAGCAGGGGCATTGGACAGGGAACTAACTATGGCTACACCTTC
CASRGIGQGTNYGYTF